These T cell receptor beta chains were read from a single sample in a study of T-cell reconstitution after alpha-beta-depleted transplantation in children. One entry per CDR3 protein, called by TCRdb with MiXCR from the PCR reads. Counted here are 350,000 to 450,000 distinct CDR3 sequences, 13% occurring once; the ten biggest clones make up 4% to 5.5%. Sample: PBMCs, taken from the stem cell graft. The receptors derive from a human donor who donated a stem cell graft to a child with Fanconi anemia. The CDR3 runs from the conserved cysteine through the conserved F or W. The order of the fields is V gene, clone size, J gene, D gene, CDR3 DNA, CDR3 protein. D genes are given only for firm matches. Part of the rows lack a size; the others show once, few, many or a class for expanded clones.

TRBV7-9	many	TRBJ1-4	.	TGTGCCAGCAGCTTGATCGCTAATGAAAAACTGTTTTTT	CASSLIANEKLFF
TRBV10-3	many	TRBJ2-3	.	TGTGCCATCAGTGAGGACGGTGGAGATACAGATACGCAGTATTTT	CAISEDGGDTDTQYF
TRBV12-3/TRBV12-4	many	TRBJ2-2	TRBD2	TGTGCCAGCAGTCCCAATAGCGGGGGTGGAACCGGGGAGCTGTTTTTT	CASSPNSGGGTGELFF
TRBV2	many	TRBJ2-1	.	TGTGCCAGCCGAGAAGGACATTTTGGACTTAGCAATGAGCAGTTCTTC	CASREGHFGLSNEQFF
TRBV5-1	many	TRBJ2-1	.	TGCGCCAGCAGCTTGTGGGCGACGGTCGGCTACAATGAGCAGTTCTTC	CASSLWATVGYNEQFF
TRBV20-1	few	TRBJ1-2	TRBD1	TGCAGTGCGCAAGGACAGGACTATGGCTACACCTTC	CSAQGQDYGYTF
TRBV14	few	TRBJ2-2	TRBD1	TGTGCCAGCAGCCACGTTTTGGGACAGGGAGCCACCGGGGAGCTGTTTTTT	CASSHVLGQGATGELFF
TRBV20-1	few	TRBJ2-2	.	TGCAGTGCGGAAGGAGCCGGGGAGCTGTTTTTT	CSAEGAGELFF
TRBV9	.	TRBJ2-5	.	TGTGCCAGCAGCGTAAGACAGGCAGGCGGAGAGACCCAGTACTTC	CASSVRQAGGETQYF
TRBV5-1	.	TRBJ1-2	.	TGCGCCAGCAGCTTGGAATCTTCTGGAGGGGGCTACACCTTC	CASSLESSGGGYTF
TRBV12-3/TRBV12-4	many	TRBJ2-2	TRBD1	TGTGCCAGCAGTTTCGACAGGGTCACCGGGGAGCTGTTTTTT	CASSFDRVTGELFF
TRBV7-9	few	TRBJ2-1	TRBD1	TGTGCCAGCGAGGGGGCAGGGTCCTACAATGAGCAGTTCTTC	CASEGAGSYNEQFF
TRBV28	many	TRBJ2-5	.	TGTGCCAGCAGTTTCCCGGGGACCCGTCGGGAGACCCAGTACTTC	CASSFPGTRRETQYF
TRBV7-3	.	TRBJ2-5	TRBD1	TGTGCCAGCAGCGCAAGACAGGGGTACCCAGAGACCCAGTACTTC	CASSARQGYPETQYF
TRBV6-5	many	TRBJ2-2	TRBD2	TGTGCCAGCACTCTCGGGGGGGGCACCGGGGAGCTGTTTTTT	CASTLGGGTGELFF
TRBV7-8	.	TRBJ2-2	TRBD2	TGTGCCAGCAGCTTGGGGACTAGTCCGACCGGGGAGCTGTTTTTT	CASSLGTSPTGELFF
TRBV12-3/TRBV12-4	many	TRBJ1-2	.	TGTGCCAGCAGCCGCAACCAGGGTTTAATCTATGGCTACACCTTC	CASSRNQGLIYGYTF
TRBV4-3	few	TRBJ1-1	.	TGCGCCAGCAGCCGCGGGTTGGACACTGAAGCTTTCTTT	CASSRGLDTEAFF
TRBV5-1	many	TRBJ2-6	.	TGCGCCAGCAGCCCATCCCTCGGAGGGGCCAACGTCCTGACTTTC	CASSPSLGGANVLTF
TRBV5-1	.	TRBJ2-3	TRBD1	TGCGCCAGCAGCCCACCGGGACAGGGGCGAGATACGCAGTATTTT	CASSPPGQGRDTQYF
TRBV4-2	many	TRBJ1-1	.	TGTGCCAGCAGCCAAGATCGAGGGGGGTATGAAGCTTTCTTT	CASSQDRGGYEAFF
TRBV12-3/TRBV12-4	many	TRBJ1-5	.	TGTGCCAGCAGTTGGGCCGAAGGGCAGCCCCAGCATTTT	CASSWAEGQPQHF
TRBV12-3/TRBV12-4	many	TRBJ2-1	.	TGTGCCAGCAGTTTAGCGGGGGGTCGTGACAATGAGCAGTTCTTC	CASSLAGGRDNEQFF
TRBV20-1	once	TRBJ2-3	TRBD2	TGCAGTGCTAGCGGGGGGGCCACAGATACGCAGTATTTT	CSASGGATDTQYF
TRBV12-3/TRBV12-4	many	TRBJ2-7	TRBD1	TGTGCCAGCAGTTTTGGGACAGGGCGAGAGCAGTACTTC	CASSFGTGREQYF
TRBV10-2	few	TRBJ2-1	TRBD2	TGCGCCAGCAGTTCGACTAGCAACAGTGAGCAGTTCTTC	CASSSTSNSEQFF